This TCR beta chain originates from a study of CD8+CD57+ T cells in acquired aplastic anemia. V was shortened by 8 bases and J by 2 bases, with 15 bases between the two germline ends. The CDR3 contains 14 residues. Germline V CDR1 and CDR2: LNHDA, SQIVND (reference sequence). The study profiled TCR beta VDJ and CDR3 using genomic DNA as template. TCRdb fed the reads into MiXCR, producing one record per CDR3 protein. The sample lists 150,000 to 200,000 distinct CDR3 sequences, approximately 44% occurring once. Sequencing was performed on sorted CD4+, CD8+, or CD8+CD57+ T cells (not recorded which) from PBMCs. This chain connects TRBV19 to TRBJ1-1; no firm D call. The sequence was obtained from a human donor in good health. The DNA for the CDR3 is TGTGCCAGTCGACACAGTTACAGTAACACTGAAGCTTTCTTT. Its translation: CASRHSYSNTEAFF. Full variable domain (remainder filled in from reference TRBV19 and TRBJ1-1): DGGITQSPKYLFRKEGQNVTLSCEQNLNHDAMYWYRQDPGQGLRLIYYSQIVNDFQKGDIAEGYSVSREKKESFPLTVTSAQKNPTAFYLCASRHSYSNTEAFFGQGTRLTVV.